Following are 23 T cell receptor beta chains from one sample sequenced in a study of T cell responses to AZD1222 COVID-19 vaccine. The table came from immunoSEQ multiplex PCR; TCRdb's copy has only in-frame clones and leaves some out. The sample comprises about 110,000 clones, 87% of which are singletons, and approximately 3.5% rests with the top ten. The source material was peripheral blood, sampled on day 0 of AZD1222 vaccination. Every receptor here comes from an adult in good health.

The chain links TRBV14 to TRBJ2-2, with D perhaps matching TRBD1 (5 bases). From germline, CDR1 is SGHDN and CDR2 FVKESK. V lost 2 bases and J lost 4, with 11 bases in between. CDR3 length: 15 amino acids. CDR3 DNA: TGTGCCAGCAGCCAATGGGGCGCAGGCACCGGGGAGCTGTTTTTT. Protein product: CASSQWGAGTGELFF.

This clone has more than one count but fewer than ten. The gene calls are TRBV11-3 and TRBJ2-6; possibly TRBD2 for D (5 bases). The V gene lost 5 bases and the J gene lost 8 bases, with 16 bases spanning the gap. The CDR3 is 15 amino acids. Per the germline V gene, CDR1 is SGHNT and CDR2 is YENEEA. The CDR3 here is CASSVGGSLSNVLTF. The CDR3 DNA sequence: TGTGCCAGCAGCGTAGGAGGATCCCTCTCCAACGTCCTGACTTTC.

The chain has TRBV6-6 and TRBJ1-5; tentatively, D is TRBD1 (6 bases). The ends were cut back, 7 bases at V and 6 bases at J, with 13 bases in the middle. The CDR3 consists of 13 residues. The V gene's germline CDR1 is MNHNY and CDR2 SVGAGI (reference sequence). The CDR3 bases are TGTGCCAGCATCTTAGGGGGGGGTCAGCCCCAGCATTTT. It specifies CASILGGGQPQHF.

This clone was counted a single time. This CDR3 reads CSVGDMGRVNTEAFF. The CDR3 region has the DNA TGCAGCGTTGGGGATATGGGACGTGTGAACACTGAAGCTTTCTTT. This sequence joins TRBV29-1 and TRBJ1-1, with a tentative D call TRBD1 (5 bases). The germline CDR1 and CDR2 sequences are SQVTM and ANQGSEA. V was cut by 4 bases and J by 0 bases, with 15 bases left in between. The CDR3 loop spans 15 amino acids.

The CDR3 reads CASSFPRGQRFF. The CDR3 DNA follows: TGTGCCAGCAGCTTCCCCCGAGGACAACGGTTCTTC. The V call is TRBV7-9, the J call TRBJ2-1; TRBD1 is a possible D gene (5 bases). Germline CDR1 reads SEHNR; CDR2 reads FQNEAQ (reference sequence). Trimming cost V 3 bases and J 15 bases, with 15 bases left between them. This CDR3 is 12 amino acids long.

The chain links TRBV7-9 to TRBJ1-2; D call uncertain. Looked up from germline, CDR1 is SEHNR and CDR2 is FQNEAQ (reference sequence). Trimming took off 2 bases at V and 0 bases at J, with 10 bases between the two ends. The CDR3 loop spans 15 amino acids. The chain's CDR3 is CASSLMGDANYGYTF. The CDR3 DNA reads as TGTGCCAGCAGCTTAATGGGAGACGCTAACTATGGCTACACCTTC.

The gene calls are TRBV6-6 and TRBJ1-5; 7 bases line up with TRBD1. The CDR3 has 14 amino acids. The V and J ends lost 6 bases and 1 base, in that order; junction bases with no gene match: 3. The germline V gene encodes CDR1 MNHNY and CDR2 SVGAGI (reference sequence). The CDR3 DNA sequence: TGTGCCAGCAGGGTGGGACAGAGCAATCAGCCCCAGCATTTT. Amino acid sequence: CASRVGQSNQPQHF.

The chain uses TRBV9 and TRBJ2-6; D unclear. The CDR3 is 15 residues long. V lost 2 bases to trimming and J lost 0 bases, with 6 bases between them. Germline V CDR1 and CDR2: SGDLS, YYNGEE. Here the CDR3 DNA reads TGTGCCAGCAGCGTGGTTAGCTCTGGGGCCAACGTCCTGACTTTC. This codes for CASSVVSSGANVLTF.

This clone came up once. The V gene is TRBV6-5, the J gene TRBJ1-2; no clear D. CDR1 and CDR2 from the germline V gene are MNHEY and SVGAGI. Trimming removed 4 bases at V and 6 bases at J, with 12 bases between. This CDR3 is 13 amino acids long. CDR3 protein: CASSSPKTHGYTF. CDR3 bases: TGTGCCAGCAGTTCCCCCAAGACCCATGGCTACACCTTC.

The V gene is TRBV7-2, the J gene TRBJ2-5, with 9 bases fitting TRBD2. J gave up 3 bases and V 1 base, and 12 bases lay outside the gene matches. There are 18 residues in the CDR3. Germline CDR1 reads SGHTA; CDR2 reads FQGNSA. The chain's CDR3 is CASSLVWSGGMIKETQYF. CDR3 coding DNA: TGTGCCAGCAGCTTAGTATGGAGCGGGGGGATGATTAAAGAGACCCAGTACTTC.

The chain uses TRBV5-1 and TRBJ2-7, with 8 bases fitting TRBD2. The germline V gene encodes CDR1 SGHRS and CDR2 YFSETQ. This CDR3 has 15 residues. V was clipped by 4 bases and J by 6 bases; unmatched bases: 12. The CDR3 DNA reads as TGCGCCAGCAGCCCGGAGGGCGGGAGGCCGGCCGAGCAGTACTTC. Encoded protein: CASSPEGGRPAEQYF.

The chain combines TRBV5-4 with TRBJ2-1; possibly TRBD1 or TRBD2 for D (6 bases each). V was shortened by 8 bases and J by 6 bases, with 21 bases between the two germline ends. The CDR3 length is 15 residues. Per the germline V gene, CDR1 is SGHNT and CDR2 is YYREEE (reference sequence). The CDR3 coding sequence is TGTGCCAGTCAGGGGCAGGGAGTGGAGGGCAATGAGCAGTTCTTC. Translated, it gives CASQGQGVEGNEQFF.

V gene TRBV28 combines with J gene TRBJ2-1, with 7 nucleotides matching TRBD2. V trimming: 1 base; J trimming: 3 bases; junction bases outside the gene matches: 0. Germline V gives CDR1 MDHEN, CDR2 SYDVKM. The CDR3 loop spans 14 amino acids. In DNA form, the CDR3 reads TGTGCCAGCAGTTTATCGGGGGGCTACAATGAGCAGTTCTTC. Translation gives CASSLSGGYNEQFF.

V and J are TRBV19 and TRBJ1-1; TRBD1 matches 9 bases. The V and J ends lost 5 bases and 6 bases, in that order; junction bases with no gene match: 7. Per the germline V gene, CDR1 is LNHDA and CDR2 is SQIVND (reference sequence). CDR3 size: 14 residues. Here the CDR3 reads CASSLRDRAAEAFF. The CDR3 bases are TGTGCCAGTAGTTTACGGGACAGGGCGGCTGAAGCTTTCTTT.

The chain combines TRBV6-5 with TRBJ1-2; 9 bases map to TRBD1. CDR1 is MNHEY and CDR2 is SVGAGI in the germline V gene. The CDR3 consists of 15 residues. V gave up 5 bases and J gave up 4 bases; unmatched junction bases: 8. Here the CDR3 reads CASSPDRGRGYGYTF. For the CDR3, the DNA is TGTGCCAGCAGTCCGGACAGGGGAAGAGGCTATGGCTACACCTTC.

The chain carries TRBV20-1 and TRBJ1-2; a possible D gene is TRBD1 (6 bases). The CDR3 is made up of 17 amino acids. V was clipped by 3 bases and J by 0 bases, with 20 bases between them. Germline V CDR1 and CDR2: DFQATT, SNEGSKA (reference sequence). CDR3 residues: CSASQLAGEASNYGYTF. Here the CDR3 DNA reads TGCAGTGCTAGTCAACTGGCAGGGGAGGCCTCTAACTATGGCTACACCTTC.

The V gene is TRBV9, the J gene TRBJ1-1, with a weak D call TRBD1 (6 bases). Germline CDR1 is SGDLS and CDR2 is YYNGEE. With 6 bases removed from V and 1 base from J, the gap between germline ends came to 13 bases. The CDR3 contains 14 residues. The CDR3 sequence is CASKLDSSNTEAFF. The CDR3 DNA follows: TGTGCCAGCAAATTGGACAGTTCGAACACTGAAGCTTTCTTT.

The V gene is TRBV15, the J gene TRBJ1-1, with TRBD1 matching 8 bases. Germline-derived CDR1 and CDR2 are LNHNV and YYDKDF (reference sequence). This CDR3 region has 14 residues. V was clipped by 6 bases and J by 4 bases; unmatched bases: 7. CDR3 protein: CATRDREEGTEAFF. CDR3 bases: TGTGCCACCAGGGACAGGGAAGAGGGCACTGAAGCTTTCTTT.

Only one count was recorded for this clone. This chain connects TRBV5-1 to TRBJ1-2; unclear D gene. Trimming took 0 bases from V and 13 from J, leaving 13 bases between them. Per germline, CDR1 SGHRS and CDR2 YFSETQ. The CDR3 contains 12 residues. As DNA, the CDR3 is TGCGCCAGCAGCTTGGAAGGCACGGGGTTCACCTTC. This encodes CASSLEGTGFTF.

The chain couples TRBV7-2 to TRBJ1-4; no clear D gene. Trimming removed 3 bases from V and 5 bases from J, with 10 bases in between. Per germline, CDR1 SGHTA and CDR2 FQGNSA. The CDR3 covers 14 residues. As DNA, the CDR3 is TGTGCCAGCAGCTTTGGGCGGCAGAATGAAAAACTGTTTTTT. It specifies CASSFGRQNEKLFF.

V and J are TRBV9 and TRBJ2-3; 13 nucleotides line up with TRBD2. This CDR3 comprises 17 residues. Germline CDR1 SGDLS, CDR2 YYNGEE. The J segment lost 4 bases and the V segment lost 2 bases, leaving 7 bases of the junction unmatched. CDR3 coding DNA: TGTGCCAGCAGCGTGGGGCGGACTAGCGGGAGCGCAGATACGCAGTATTTT. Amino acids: CASSVGRTSGSADTQYF.

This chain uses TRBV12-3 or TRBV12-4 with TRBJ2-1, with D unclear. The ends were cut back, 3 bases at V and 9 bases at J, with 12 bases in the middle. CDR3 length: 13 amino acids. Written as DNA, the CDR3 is TGTGCCAGCAGTTTTATCCCCCGAGGTGAGCAGTTCTTC. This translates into CASSFIPRGEQFF.

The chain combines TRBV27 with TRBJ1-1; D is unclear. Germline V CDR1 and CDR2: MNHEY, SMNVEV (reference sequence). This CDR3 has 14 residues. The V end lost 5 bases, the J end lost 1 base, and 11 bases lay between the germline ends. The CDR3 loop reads CASSPWAQNTEAFF. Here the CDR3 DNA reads TGTGCCAGCAGTCCCTGGGCCCAGAACACTGAAGCTTTCTTT.